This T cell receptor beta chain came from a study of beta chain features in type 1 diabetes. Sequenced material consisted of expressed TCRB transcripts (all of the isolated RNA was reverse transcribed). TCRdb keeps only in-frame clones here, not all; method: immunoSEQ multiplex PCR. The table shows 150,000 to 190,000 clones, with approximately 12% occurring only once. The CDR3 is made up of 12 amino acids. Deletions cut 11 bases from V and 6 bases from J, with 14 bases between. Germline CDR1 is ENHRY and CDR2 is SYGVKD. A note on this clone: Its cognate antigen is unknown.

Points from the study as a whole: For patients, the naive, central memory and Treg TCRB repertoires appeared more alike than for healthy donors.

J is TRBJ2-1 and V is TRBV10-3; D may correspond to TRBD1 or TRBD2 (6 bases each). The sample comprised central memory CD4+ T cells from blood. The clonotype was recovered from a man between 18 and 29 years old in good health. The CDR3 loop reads CALGGTFNEQFF. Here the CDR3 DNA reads TGTGCCCTGGGGGGCACTTTCAATGAGCAGTTCTTC.